This T cell receptor beta chain was recovered during a study of cytomegalovirus exposure and HLA in healthy donors. About the study: Most donors, 70% to 85% of a few hundred genotyped, fell in the Caucasian-associated ancestry cluster.

Primers included in the PCR were 60 Vbeta and 13 Jbeta primers. TCRdb's copy holds only in-frame clones and misses some; the assay was immunoSEQ multiplex PCR. Of some 130,000 clones in the sample, around 83% were seen once. Study-level findings and limits: Immune exposure was documented only through CMV serostatus. High sensitivity and specificity were reportedly achieved when the classifier diagnosed cytomegalovirus status.

Germline V gene sequence: CDR1 SEHNR, CDR2 FQNEAQ (reference sequence). The CDR3 covers 15 residues. V lost 5 bases to trimming and J lost 1 base, with 14 bases between them. Details on this clone: Its target is unknown.

The source material was PBMCs. This receptor was obtained from a woman in her twenties or thirties in good health and CMV-seropositive. This chain uses TRBV7-9 with TRBJ1-1; TRBD1 is a possible D gene (6 bases). CDR3 nucleotide sequence: TGTGCCAGCAGCACCCTGACAGGCGGGAACACTGAAGCTTTCTTT. It codes for CASSTLTGGNTEAFF.